One T cell receptor beta chain is described in this entry. The sample comes from a study of blood T cell repertoires in COVID-19. Enrollees, about 18 to 95 years old, lived in 24 US areas. What the recovered Cohort 3 donors had was two negative PCRs, clearance, or symptom resolution. The CDR3 contains 13 residues. In germline, CDR1 is LGHDT, CDR2 YNNKEL (reference sequence). V was trimmed by 7 bases and J by 1 base, leaving 10 bases between them. Methods used by the authors: Cell counts per sample came from amplifying reference gene primers. Using immunoSEQ multiplex PCR, the repertoire was profiled, and TCRdb retains in-frame clones only, with some absent. V, J and clone size are taken as reported in that table, and D and trimming were inferred from the DNA itself. The table records 380,000 or so clones, about 89% of them present only once.

The specimen was PBMCs or T cells enriched from blood (not recorded which). The sequence was collected from a man aged 25-40 years who had recovered from COVID-19. The V gene is TRBV3-1 (or the pseudogene TRBV3-2), the J gene TRBJ1-1; D gene uncertain. CDR3 DNA: TGTGCCAGCACCGAAACAGAGAACACTGAAGCTTTCTTT. It specifies CASTETENTEAFF.